This T cell receptor (beta chain) was captured by sequencing in a study of T cells in localized non-small cell lung cancer. Sequencing used immunoSEQ multiplex PCR; TCRdb keeps in-frame clones, though not all of them. The profile shows about 40,000 clones, roughly 86% of them singletons. The CDR3 has 11 amino acids. The germline gives CDR1 LNHDA, CDR2 SQIVND (reference sequence). The sample in question was peripheral blood, obtained before any cancer treatment. The chain couples TRBV19 to TRBJ2-7, with unresolved D. The source of this sequence is a man between 40 and 70 years old with stage I lung adenocarcinoma. For the CDR3, the DNA is TGTGCAACCACAGACTCCTACGAGCAGTACTTC. Its protein is CATTDSYEQYF.